The following is a T cell receptor (beta chain) sequence with its context. This sample was included in a study of control samples from healthy donors and cancer patients. TCRdb's table, derived via immunoSEQ multiplex PCR, lists solely in-frame clones and lacks some. The sample lists about 110,000 clones, more than 75% occurring once. Per the germline V gene, CDR1 is MNHEY and CDR2 is SMNVEV (reference sequence). This CDR3 is 14 amino acids long. The V gene lost 6 bases and the J gene lost 7 bases, with 15 bases spanning the gap. This receptor was obtained from a woman aged 60-75 years with lung cancer. V is TRBV27 and J is TRBJ1-4, with D possibly matching TRBD1 (6 bases). The material sequenced was PBMCs. CDR3: CASSTRGGGEKLFF. The CDR3 DNA reads TGTGCCAGCAGCACCAGGGGAGGTGGTGAAAAACTGTTTTTT. Drawing the rest from reference TRBV27 and TRBJ1-4, the complete variable domain is EAQVTQNPRYLITVTGKKLTVTCSQNMNHEYMSWYRQDPGLGLRQIYYSMNVEVTDKGDVPEGYKVSRKEKRNFPLILESPSPNQTSLYFCASSTRGGGEKLFFGSGTQLSVL.